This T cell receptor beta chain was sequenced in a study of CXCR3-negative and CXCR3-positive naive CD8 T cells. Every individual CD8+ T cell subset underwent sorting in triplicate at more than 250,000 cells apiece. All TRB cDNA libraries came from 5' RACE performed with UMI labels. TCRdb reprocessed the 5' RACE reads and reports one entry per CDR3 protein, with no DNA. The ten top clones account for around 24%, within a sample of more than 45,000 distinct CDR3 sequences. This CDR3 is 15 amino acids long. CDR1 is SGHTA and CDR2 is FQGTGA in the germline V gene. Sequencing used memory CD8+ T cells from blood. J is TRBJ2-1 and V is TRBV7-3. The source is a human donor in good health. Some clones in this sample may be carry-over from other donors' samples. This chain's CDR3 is CASSLWGSSYNEQFF.